This TCR beta chain was sequenced during a study of technical replicates of blood from several donors. Generated by immunoSEQ multiplex PCR, the TCRdb table keeps only in-frame clones and is missing some. This table holds about 97,000 clones, roughly 95% found once. V was shortened by 0 bases and J by 10 bases, with 8 bases between the two germline ends. The CDR3 is 12 amino acids. In germline, CDR1 is SGDLS, CDR2 YYNGEE. The rearrangement uses TRBV9 and TRBJ2-1; D unclear. This TCR derives from a human donor in good health. Sequencing used T cells isolated from PBMCs. CDR3 region: CASSVAGWEQFF. CDR3 DNA sequence: TGTGCCAGCAGCGTAGCGGGTTGGGAGCAGTTCTTC.